The 29 T cell receptor beta chains given below trace back to one sample, sequenced in a study of control samples from healthy donors and cancer patients. The assay was immunoSEQ multiplex PCR, and TCRdb's table has in-frame clones only and misses some. The profile shows approximately 20,000 clones, roughly 80% of them singletons. The specimen was PBMCs. The receptors were sampled from a woman aged 70-85 years with lung cancer.

This chain links TRBV11-3 with TRBJ2-2, with a weak D call TRBD1 (6 bases). Trimming took off 0 bases at V and 2 bases at J, with 10 bases between the two ends. From germline, CDR1 is SGHNT and CDR2 YENEEA. The CDR3 runs to 16 residues. CDR3 loop: CASSLDGGSNTGELFF. CDR3 DNA: TGTGCCAGCAGCTTAGATGGGGGCAGCAACACCGGGGAGCTGTTTTTT.

The CDR3 DNA sequence: TGTGCCAGCAGTTCGGGACAGGGGTATGGCTACACCTTC. Translation gives CASSSGQGYGYTF. This chain links TRBV6-2 or TRBV6-3 with TRBJ1-2, with 10 bases matching TRBD1. From germline, CDR1 is MNHEY and CDR2 SVGEGT. Germline trimming cut 4 bases from V and 5 bases from J; bases unmatched to any gene: 1. This CDR3 contains 13 residues.

The V and J genes are TRBV6-5 and TRBJ2-5; 7 positions agree with TRBD2. V dropped 5 bases and J dropped 2; count of bases not matched to a gene: 5. CDR3 size: 14 residues. Germline CDR1 is MNHEY and CDR2 is SVGAGI. CDR3 protein: CASSPTGGQETQYF. CDR3 coding DNA: TGTGCCAGCAGTCCCACGGGGGGACAAGAGACCCAGTACTTC.

The CDR3 bases are TGTGCCAGCAGCTTAATCTTATCGGGCACCAAGGATTGTGGCTACACCTTC. It translates to CASSLILSGTKDCGYTF. The chain employs TRBV7-3 and TRBJ1-2, with D hard to call. Trimming removed 1 base from V and 7 bases from J, with 22 bases in between. Germline loops: CDR1 SGHTA, CDR2 FQGTGA. This CDR3 comprises 17 residues.

J is TRBJ2-7 and V is TRBV7-8, with D unresolved. Per the germline V gene, CDR1 is SGHVS and CDR2 is FQNEAQ. This CDR3 contains 15 residues. Trimming left V 1 base short and J 2 bases short, with 12 bases between. The CDR3 reads CASSLGTQGTYEQYF. Written as DNA, the CDR3 is TGTGCCAGCAGCTTAGGGACGCAAGGAACCTACGAGCAGTACTTC.

This rearrangement joins TRBV29-1 to TRBJ2-1, with a weak D call TRBD1 (6 bases). The ends were cut back, 3 bases at V and 5 bases at J, with 11 bases in the middle. This CDR3 is built from 13 residues. Germline V gene data show CDR1 as SQVTM and CDR2 as ANQGSEA. The CDR3 DNA reads as TGCAGCGTTGAGTTGGGGGCCAACAATGAGCAGTTCTTC. This encodes CSVELGANNEQFF.

The chain employs TRBV19 and TRBJ1-5; 10 nucleotides align to TRBD1. The germline CDR1 and CDR2 sequences are LNHDA and SQIVND (reference sequence). Trimming took 6 bases from V and 0 from J; bases not matched to a gene: 11. The CDR3 runs to 18 residues. The chain's CDR3 is CASSAGQGSAYSNQPQHF. In nucleotides, the CDR3 is TGTGCCAGTAGCGCGGGACAGGGGTCGGCTTATAGCAATCAGCCCCAGCATTTT. Full variable domain (outside the CDR3, taken from reference TRBV19 and TRBJ1-5): DGGITQSPKYLFRKEGQNVTLSCEQNLNHDAMYWYRQDPGQGLRLIYYSQIVNDFQKGDIAEGYSVSREKKESFPLTVTSAQKNPTAFYLCASSAGQGSAYSNQPQHFGDGTRLSIL.

The V call is TRBV3-1 (or the pseudogene TRBV3-2), the J call TRBJ1-1; 7 bases fit TRBD1. V gave up 6 bases and J gave up 4 bases; unmatched junction bases: 5. The CDR3 is 13 amino acids. Germline V CDR1 and CDR2: LGHDT, YNNKEL (reference sequence). In DNA form, the CDR3 reads TGTGCCAGCAGGACAGGGCAGGGCACTGAAGCTTTCTTT. This gives the protein CASRTGQGTEAFF.

This chain connects TRBV7-2 to TRBJ2-7, with D unclear. The germline V gene encodes CDR1 SGHTA and CDR2 FQGNSA. The CDR3 spans 14 residues. Trimming removed 5 bases at V and 4 bases at J, with 15 bases between. The CDR3 region is CASSPQKGSYEQYF. The CDR3 coding sequence is TGTGCCAGCAGCCCCCAGAAAGGTTCTTACGAGCAGTACTTC.

This rearrangement joins TRBV7-8 to TRBJ1-4; 8 bases agree with TRBD1. The trim removed 5 bases at V and 8 bases at J, leaving 10 bases unmatched. The CDR3 extends over 15 amino acids. Germline V gene lookup returns CDR1 SGHVS and CDR2 FQNEAQ. The CDR3 DNA reads as TGTGCCAGCAGCCGCAGACAGGGGAATTGGGAAAAACTGTTTTTT. This translates into CASSRRQGNWEKLFF.

This clone has only one observation. This chain connects TRBV10-1 to TRBJ2-1; TRBD2 might be the D (6 bases). The CDR3 spans 15 residues. Trimming shortened V by 5 bases and J by 7 bases, and 18 bases separated the two germline ends. Germline CDR1 reads WNHNN; CDR2 reads SYGVQD (reference sequence). CDR3 in DNA: TGCGCCAGCAGTACCGAGGGGATGGGGGGAAATGAGCAGTTCTTC. Protein product: CASSTEGMGGNEQFF.

This clone was picked up a small number of times. The rearrangement links TRBV18 to TRBJ2-1; 8 nucleotides align to TRBD2. The V segment lost 6 bases and the J segment 5 bases; nucleotides outside the gene matches: 6. The CDR3 sequence is 14 residues long. Per the germline V gene, CDR1 is KGHSH and CDR2 is LQKENI. CDR3 region: CASSPSGSDNEQFF. The DNA for the CDR3 is TGTGCCAGCTCCCCAAGCGGGAGTGACAATGAGCAGTTCTTC.

The chain has TRBV6-5 and TRBJ2-7; 8 bases are shared with TRBD1. Germline V gene data show CDR1 as MNHEY and CDR2 as SVGAGI. The CDR3 runs 14 residues. V was pared by 7 bases and J by 2 bases, with 7 bases of the junction left unmatched. The DNA of the CDR3 is TGTGCCAGCACCAGGGGACAGGCTACCTACGAGCAGTACTTC. This codes for CASTRGQATYEQYF.

The V and J genes are TRBV28 and TRBJ2-1; D may be TRBD1 (6 bases). Germline assignment: CDR1 MDHEN and CDR2 SYDVKM. This CDR3 contains 12 residues. With 6 bases removed from V and 10 bases from J, the gap between germline ends came to 13 bases. In DNA form, the CDR3 reads TGTGCCAGCAGACTAGGACAGTCGGAGCAGTTCTTC. Protein: CASRLGQSEQFF.

The chain combines TRBV15 with TRBJ2-3; possible D gene TRBD2, 6 bases. CDR3 length: 14 residues. CDR1 and CDR2 from the germline V gene are LNHNV and YYDKDF (reference sequence). Deletions cut 4 bases from V and 0 bases from J, with 8 bases between. CDR3 loop: CATSTGVSTDTQYF. DNA of the CDR3: TGTGCCACCAGCACGGGGGTGAGCACAGATACGCAGTATTTT.

V and J are TRBV19 and TRBJ2-7; 10 nucleotides agree with TRBD1. The CDR3 consists of 15 residues. Germline V lookup: CDR1 LNHDA, CDR2 SQIVND (reference sequence). V gave up 6 bases and J gave up 5 bases; unmatched junction bases: 10. The CDR3 spells CASSSLGTGVDEQYF. The CDR3, as DNA: TGTGCCAGTAGCTCTCTGGGGACAGGGGTTGACGAGCAGTACTTC.

This clone was seen just once. The chain recombines TRBV11-3 with TRBJ2-1; 12 bases fit TRBD2. J gave up 8 bases and V 6 bases, and 11 bases lay outside the gene matches. Germline V gene sequence: CDR1 SGHNT, CDR2 YENEEA. The CDR3 runs to 16 residues. The CDR3 protein is CASRERTSGTVDEQFF. CDR3 nucleotide sequence: TGTGCCAGCAGAGAACGGACTAGCGGGACGGTCGATGAGCAGTTCTTC.

V is TRBV7-8 and J is TRBJ2-7; tentatively, D is TRBD1 or TRBD2 (5 bases each). CDR1 is SGHVS and CDR2 is FQNEAQ in the germline V gene. Trimming removed 1 base at V and 5 bases at J, with 21 bases between. The CDR3 has 17 amino acids. The CDR3 sequence is CASSLEAWGSSWDEQYF. As DNA, the CDR3 is TGTGCCAGCAGCTTAGAGGCGTGGGGGTCCTCCTGGGACGAGCAGTACTTC.

This rearrangement joins TRBV6-5 to TRBJ2-5, with 8 bases aligning to TRBD2. Germline V lookup: CDR1 MNHEY, CDR2 SVGAGI. V was clipped by 8 bases and J by 2 bases; unmatched bases: 4. This CDR3 spans 13 amino acids. CDR3 residues: CASRGGNQETQYF. CDR3 coding DNA: TGTGCCAGCCGGGGGGGGAATCAAGAGACCCAGTACTTC.

V and J are TRBV7-3 and TRBJ2-2, with unresolved D. CDR1 and CDR2 from the germline V gene are SGHTA and FQGTGA. Between the trimmed V and J ends, which lost 4 bases and 6 bases, there was a span of 12 bases. The CDR3 consists of 14 residues. CDR3 DNA sequence: TGTGCCAGCAGCTCAACTTGGCCCCCCGGGGAGCTGTTTTTT. This translates into CASSSTWPPGELFF.

The genes are TRBV28 and TRBJ2-3; D ambiguous. The CDR3 totals 13 residues. Per the germline V gene, CDR1 is MDHEN and CDR2 is SYDVKM. The V end lost 2 bases, the J end lost 1 base, and 4 bases lay between the germline ends. The CDR3 loop reads CASSLIRTDTQYF. The CDR3 bases are TGTGCCAGCAGTTTAATCCGCACAGATACGCAGTATTTT. Looking up the rest from reference TRBV28 and TRBJ2-3 gives the full variable domain: DVKVTQSSRYLVKRTGEKVFLECVQDMDHENMFWYRQDPGLGLRLIYFSYDVKMKEKGDIPEGYSVSREKKERFSLILESASTNQTSMYLCASSLIRTDTQYFGPGTRLTVL.

The V gene is TRBV12-5, the J gene TRBJ2-7; D assignment may be TRBD1 or TRBD2 (5 bases each). The V gene's germline CDR1 is LGHNT and CDR2 FRNRAP. Trimming removed 1 base from V and 1 base from J, with 11 bases in between. CDR3 length: 15 residues. The CDR3 DNA reads as TGTGCTAGTGGTTTGGAATCGGGGCCATCCTACGAGCAGTACTTC. This sequence encodes CASGLESGPSYEQYF.

This clone was counted a single time. This chain joins TRBV3-1 (or the pseudogene TRBV3-2) and TRBJ1-2; D is unclear. The CDR3 extends over 13 amino acids. Trimming left V 3 bases short and J 8 bases short, with 13 bases between. The germline gives CDR1 LGHDT, CDR2 YNNKEL (reference sequence). CDR3 amino acids: CASSHRGIGGYTF. The CDR3 DNA follows: TGTGCCAGCAGCCACCGAGGGATAGGCGGCTACACCTTC.

The chain employs TRBV18 and TRBJ2-7; 11 bases map to TRBD1. CDR1 and CDR2 from the germline V gene are KGHSH and LQKENI. Trimming cost V 6 bases and J 7 bases; bases outside gene matches: 8. The CDR3 runs 14 residues. CDR3 protein: CASSPWTGGDEQYF. In DNA form, the CDR3 reads TGTGCCAGCTCCCCTTGGACAGGGGGCGATGAGCAGTACTTC.

The rearrangement uses TRBV19 and TRBJ2-2; 8 bases agree with TRBD1. This CDR3 spans 14 amino acids. From germline, CDR1 is LNHDA and CDR2 SQIVND (reference sequence). V trimming: 4 bases; J trimming: 8 bases; junction bases outside the gene matches: 6. DNA for the CDR3: TGTGCCAGTAGTACCGGACAGGGTAGGGGGGAGCTGTTTTTT. Protein product: CASSTGQGRGELFF.

This rearrangement joins TRBV6-5 to TRBJ2-2; no clear D gene. The V end lost 8 bases, the J end lost 1 base, and 11 bases lay between the germline ends. The CDR3 runs 14 residues. From germline, CDR1 is MNHEY and CDR2 SVGAGI. The CDR3 DNA sequence: TGTGCCAGCCAGAACTCTCTGAACACCGGGGAGCTGTTTTTT. Translation gives CASQNSLNTGELFF.

The chain joins TRBV29-1 to TRBJ1-1, with D possibly being TRBD1 (6 bases). The V gene lost 7 bases and the J gene lost 0 bases, with 12 bases spanning the gap. This CDR3 has 13 amino acids. CDR1 SQVTM and CDR2 ANQGSEA come from the germline V gene. This CDR3 reads CSGRGAMNTEAFF. In DNA form, the CDR3 reads TGCAGCGGTAGGGGGGCCATGAACACTGAAGCTTTCTTT. Using reference TRBV29-1 and TRBJ1-1 for the parts outside the CDR3, the full variable domain is SAVISQKPSRDICQRGTSLTIQCQVDSQVTMMFWYRQQPGQSLTLIATANQGSEATYESGFVIDKFPISRPNLTFSTLTVSNMSPEDSSIYLCSGRGAMNTEAFFGQGTRLTVV.

The chain couples TRBV6-5 to TRBJ1-2, with 11 positions matching TRBD1. Per the germline V gene, CDR1 is MNHEY and CDR2 is SVGAGI. Unmatched junction bases numbered 4, after V lost 5 bases and J lost 2 bases. CDR3 length: 15 residues. CDR3 DNA: TGTGCCAGCAGTAATAGGGACAGGGGGAACTATGGCTACACCTTC. It yields the protein CASSNRDRGNYGYTF.

V is TRBV27 and J is TRBJ2-7; no clear D. The CDR3 spans 12 residues. Germline-derived CDR1 and CDR2 are MNHEY and SMNVEV (reference sequence). V lost 4 bases, J lost 5 bases, and 9 bases lay in between. This chain's CDR3 is CASSSLWNEQYF. CDR3 bases: TGTGCCAGCAGTTCCCTCTGGAACGAGCAGTACTTC.